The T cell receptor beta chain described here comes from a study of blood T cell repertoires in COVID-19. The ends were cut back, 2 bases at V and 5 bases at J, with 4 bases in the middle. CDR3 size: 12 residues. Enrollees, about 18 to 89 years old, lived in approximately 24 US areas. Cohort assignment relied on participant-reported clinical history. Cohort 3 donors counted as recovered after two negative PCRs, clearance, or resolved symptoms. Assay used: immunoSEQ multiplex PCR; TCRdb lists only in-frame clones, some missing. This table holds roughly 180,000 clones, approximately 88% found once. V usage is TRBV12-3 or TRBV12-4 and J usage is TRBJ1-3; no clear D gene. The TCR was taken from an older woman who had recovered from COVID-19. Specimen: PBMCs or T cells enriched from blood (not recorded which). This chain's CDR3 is CASSLWRNTIYF. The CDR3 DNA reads TGTGCCAGCAGTTTATGGCGAAACACCATATATTTT.